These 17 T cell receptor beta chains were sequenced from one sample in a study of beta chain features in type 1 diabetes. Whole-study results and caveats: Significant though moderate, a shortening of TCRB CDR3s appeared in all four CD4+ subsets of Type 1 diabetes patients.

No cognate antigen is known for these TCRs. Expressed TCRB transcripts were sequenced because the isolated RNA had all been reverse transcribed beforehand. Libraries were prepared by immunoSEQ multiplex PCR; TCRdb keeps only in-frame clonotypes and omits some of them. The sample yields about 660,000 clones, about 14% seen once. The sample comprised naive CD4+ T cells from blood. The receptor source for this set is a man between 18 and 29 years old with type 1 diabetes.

The CDR3 DNA follows: TGCGCCAGCAGCCCTCGGCATCAGGGACAGGGGTATAGGGGCTACACCTTC. Its translation: CASSPRHQGQGYRGYTF. The chain combines TRBV4-1 with TRBJ1-2, with 10 bases aligning to TRBD1. Germline CDR1 MGHRA, CDR2 YSYEKL. Trimming at V came to 4 bases and at J to 8 bases, leaving 16 bases not matched to a gene. There are 17 residues in the CDR3.

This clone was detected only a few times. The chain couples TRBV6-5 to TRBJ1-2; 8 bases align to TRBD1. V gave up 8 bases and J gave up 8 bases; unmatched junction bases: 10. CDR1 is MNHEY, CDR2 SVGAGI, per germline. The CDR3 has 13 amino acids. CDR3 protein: CASGWTGLSGYTF. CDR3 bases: TGTGCCAGCGGTTGGACAGGGCTTTCCGGCTACACCTTC.

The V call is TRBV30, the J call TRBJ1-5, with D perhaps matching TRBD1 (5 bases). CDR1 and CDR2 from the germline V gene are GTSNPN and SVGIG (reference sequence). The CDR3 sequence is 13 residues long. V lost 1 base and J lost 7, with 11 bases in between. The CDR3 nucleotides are TGTGCCTGGAGTGCCGGGGGGGAACAGCCCCAGCATTTT. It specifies CAWSAGGEQPQHF.

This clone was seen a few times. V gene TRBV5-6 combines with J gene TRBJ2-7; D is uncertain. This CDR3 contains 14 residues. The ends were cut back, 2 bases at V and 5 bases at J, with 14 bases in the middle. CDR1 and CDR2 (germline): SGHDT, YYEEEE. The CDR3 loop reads CASSFGYYGNEQYF. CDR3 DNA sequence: TGTGCCAGCAGCTTTGGATACTATGGCAACGAGCAGTACTTC.

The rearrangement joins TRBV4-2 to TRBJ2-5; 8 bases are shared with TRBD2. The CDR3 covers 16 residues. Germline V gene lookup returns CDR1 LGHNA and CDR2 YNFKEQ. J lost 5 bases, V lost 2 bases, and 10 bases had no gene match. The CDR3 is CASSQRAGDLGETQYF. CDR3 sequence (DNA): TGTGCCAGCAGCCAACGAGCGGGGGACCTGGGGGAGACCCAGTACTTC.

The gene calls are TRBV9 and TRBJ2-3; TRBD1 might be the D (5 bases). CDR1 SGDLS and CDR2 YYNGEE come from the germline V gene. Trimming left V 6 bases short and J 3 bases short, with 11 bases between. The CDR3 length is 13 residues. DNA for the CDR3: TGTGCCAGCACCCGTCAGGGTACAGATACGCAGTATTTT. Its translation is CASTRQGTDTQYF. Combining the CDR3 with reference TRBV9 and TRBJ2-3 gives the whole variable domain DSGVTQTPKHLITATGQRVTLRCSPRSGDLSVYWYQQSLDQGLQFLIQYYNGEERAKGNILERFSAQQFPDLHSELNLSSLELGDSALYFCASTRQGTDTQYFGPGTRLTVL.

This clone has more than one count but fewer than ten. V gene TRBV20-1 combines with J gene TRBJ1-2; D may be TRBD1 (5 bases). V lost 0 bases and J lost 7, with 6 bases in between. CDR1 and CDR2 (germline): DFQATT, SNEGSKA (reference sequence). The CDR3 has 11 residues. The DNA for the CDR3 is TGCAGTGCTAGAGATGGGGGTGGCTACACCTTC. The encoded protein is CSARDGGGYTF.

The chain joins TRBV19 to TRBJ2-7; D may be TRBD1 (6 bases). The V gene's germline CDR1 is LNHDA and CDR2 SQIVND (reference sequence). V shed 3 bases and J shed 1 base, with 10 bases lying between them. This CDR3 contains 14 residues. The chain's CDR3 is CASSIRDTSYEQYF. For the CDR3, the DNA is TGTGCCAGTAGTATCCGGGACACTTCCTACGAGCAGTACTTC.

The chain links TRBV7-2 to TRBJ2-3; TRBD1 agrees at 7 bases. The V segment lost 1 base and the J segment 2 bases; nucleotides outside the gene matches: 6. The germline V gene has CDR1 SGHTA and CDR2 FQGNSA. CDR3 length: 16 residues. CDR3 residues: CASSLVGTAPTDTQYF. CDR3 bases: TGTGCCAGCAGCTTAGTAGGGACAGCTCCCACAGATACGCAGTATTTT.

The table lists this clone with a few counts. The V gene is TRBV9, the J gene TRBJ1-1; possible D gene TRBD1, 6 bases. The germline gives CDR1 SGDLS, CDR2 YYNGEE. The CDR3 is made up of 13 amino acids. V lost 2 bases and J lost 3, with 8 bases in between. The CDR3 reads CASSVDRHTEAFF. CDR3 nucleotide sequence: TGTGCCAGCAGCGTCGACAGGCACACTGAAGCTTTCTTT.

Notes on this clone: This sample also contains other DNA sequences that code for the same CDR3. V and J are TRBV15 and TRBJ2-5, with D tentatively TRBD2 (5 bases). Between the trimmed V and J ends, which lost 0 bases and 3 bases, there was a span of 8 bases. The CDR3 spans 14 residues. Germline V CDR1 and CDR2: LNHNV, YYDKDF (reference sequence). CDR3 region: CATSRDLREETQYF. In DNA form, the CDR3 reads TGTGCCACCAGCAGAGATTTGCGGGAAGAGACCCAGTACTTC. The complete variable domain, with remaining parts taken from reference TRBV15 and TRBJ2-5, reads DAMVIQNPRYQVTQFGKPVTLSCSQTLNHNVMYWYQQKSSQAPKLLFHYYDKDFNNEADTPDNFQSRRPNTSFCFLDIRSPGLGDTAMYLCATSRDLREETQYFGPGTRLLVL.

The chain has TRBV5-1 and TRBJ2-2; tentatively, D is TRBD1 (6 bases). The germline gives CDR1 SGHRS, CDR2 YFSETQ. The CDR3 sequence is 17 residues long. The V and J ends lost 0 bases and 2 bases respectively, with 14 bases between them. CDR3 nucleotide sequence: TGCGCCAGCAGCTTGGTGTTTACAGGGAGTAACACCGGGGAGCTGTTTTTT. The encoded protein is CASSLVFTGSNTGELFF.

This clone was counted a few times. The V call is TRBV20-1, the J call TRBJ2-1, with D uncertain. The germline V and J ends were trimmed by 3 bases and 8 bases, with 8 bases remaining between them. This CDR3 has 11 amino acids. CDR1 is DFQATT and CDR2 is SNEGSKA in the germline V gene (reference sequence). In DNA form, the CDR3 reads TGCAGTGCTAGGGAAGGTCATGAGCAGTTCTTC. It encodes CSAREGHEQFF.

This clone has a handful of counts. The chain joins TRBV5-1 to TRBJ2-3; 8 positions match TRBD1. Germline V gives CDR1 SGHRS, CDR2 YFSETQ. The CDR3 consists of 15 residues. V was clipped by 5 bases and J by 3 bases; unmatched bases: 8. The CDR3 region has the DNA TGCGCCAGCAGTGTACAGGGGGTAAAAACAGATACGCAGTATTTT. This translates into CASSVQGVKTDTQYF.

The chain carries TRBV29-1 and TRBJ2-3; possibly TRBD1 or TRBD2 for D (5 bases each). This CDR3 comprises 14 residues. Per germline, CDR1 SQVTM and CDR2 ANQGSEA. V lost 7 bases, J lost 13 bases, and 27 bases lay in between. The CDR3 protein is CSGITSAHRGSKYF. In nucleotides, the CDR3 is TGCAGCGGAATAACTAGTGCCCACCGGGGCTCAAAGTATTTT.

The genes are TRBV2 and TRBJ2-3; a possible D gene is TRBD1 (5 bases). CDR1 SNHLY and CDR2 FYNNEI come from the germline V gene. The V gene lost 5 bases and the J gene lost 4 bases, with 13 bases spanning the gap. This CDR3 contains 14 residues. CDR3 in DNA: TGTGCCAGCAGTTCCCAGGGTTCGGCAGATACGCAGTATTTT. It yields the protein CASSSQGSADTQYF. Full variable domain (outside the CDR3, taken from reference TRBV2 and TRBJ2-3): EPEVTQTPSHQVTQMGQEVILRCVPISNHLYFYWYRQILGQKVEFLVSFYNNEISEKSEIFDDQFSVERPDGSNFTLKIRSTKLEDSAMYFCASSSQGSADTQYFGPGTRLTVL.

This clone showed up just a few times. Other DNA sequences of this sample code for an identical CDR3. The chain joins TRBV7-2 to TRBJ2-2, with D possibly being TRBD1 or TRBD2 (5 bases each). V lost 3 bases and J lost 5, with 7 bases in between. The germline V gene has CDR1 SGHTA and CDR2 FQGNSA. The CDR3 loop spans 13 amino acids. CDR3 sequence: CASSFGATGELFF. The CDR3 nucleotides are TGTGCCAGCAGCTTCGGGGCGACCGGGGAGCTGTTTTTT.